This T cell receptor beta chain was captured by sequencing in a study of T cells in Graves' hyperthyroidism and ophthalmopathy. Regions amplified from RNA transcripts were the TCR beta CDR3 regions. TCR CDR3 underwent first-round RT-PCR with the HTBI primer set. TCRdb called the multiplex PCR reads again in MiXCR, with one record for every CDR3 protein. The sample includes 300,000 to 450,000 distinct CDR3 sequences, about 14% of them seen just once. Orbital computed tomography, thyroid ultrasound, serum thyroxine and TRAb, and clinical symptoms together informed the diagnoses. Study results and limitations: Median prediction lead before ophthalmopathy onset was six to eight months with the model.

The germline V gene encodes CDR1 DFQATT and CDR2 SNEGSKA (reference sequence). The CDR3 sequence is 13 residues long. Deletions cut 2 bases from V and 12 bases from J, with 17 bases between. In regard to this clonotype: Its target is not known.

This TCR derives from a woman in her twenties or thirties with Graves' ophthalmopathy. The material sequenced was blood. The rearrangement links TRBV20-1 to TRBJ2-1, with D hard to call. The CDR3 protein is CSARPTDYTAQFF. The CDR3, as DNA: TGCAGTGCTAGACCAACCGATTATACCGCGCAGTTCTTC.